Listed here is a single T cell receptor (beta chain). This table comes from immunoSEQ multiplex PCR, and its TCRdb copy is limited to in-frame clones, with some not included. This table holds tens of thousands of clones, about 93% found once. Looked up from germline, CDR1 is KGHSH and CDR2 is LQKENI. V shed 4 bases, J shed 3 bases, and the junction held 10 bases outside the gene matches. CDR3 length: 16 residues. This specimen comes from a study of OX40 agonist ivuxolimab in advanced cancers. This sequence was found in an adult with an advanced solid tumor such as melanoma, head and neck, liver or kidney cancer. The material was CD4+ or CD8+ T cells sorted from blood, obtained in a trial of the OX40 agonist ivuxolimab. The gene calls are TRBV18 and TRBJ2-7, with TRBD2 identical over 9 bases. The chain's CDR3 is CASSLLAGSINYEQYF. The CDR3, as DNA: TGTGCCAGCTCACTCCTAGCGGGGTCCATTAACTACGAGCAGTACTTC.